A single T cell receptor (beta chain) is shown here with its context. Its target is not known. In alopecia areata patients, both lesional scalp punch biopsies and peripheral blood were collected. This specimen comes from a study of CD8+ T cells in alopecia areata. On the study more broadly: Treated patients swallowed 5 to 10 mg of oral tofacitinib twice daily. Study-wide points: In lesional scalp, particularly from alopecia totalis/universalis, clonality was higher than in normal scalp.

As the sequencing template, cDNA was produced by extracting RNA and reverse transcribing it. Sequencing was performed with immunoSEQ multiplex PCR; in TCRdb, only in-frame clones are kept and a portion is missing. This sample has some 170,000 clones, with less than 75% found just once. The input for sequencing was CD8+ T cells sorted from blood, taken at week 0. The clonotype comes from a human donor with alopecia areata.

The CDR3 region is CATSSPGTGHNEQYF. For the CDR3, the DNA is TGTGCCACCAGCAGCCCCGGGACAGGGCATAATGAGCAGTACTTC. The chain uses TRBV15 and TRBJ2-7; 9 bases fit TRBD1. Germline loops: CDR1 LNHNV, CDR2 YYDKDF (reference sequence). The CDR3 is 15 amino acids. V lost 3 bases and J lost 7; bases outside the gene matches: 10.